Listed below are T cell receptor beta chains from one sample, sequenced in a study of PD-L1 blockade in urothelial cancer. The data were produced by immunoSEQ multiplex PCR, yet TCRdb's version contains in-frame clones alone and is incomplete. The sample carries about 100,000 clones, roughly 84% recorded once. The sequencing here drew on PBMCs, taken around atezolizumab (anti-PD-L1) treatment. These receptors were obtained from a man aged 50-59 years with urothelial cancer. The conserved cysteine and the conserved F or W are not part of the CDR3 here.

CDR3 protein	V gene	J gene
ASSPRASGVLETQY	TRBV11-2	TRBJ2-5
ASSHRGSGSHNEQF	TRBV11-3	TRBJ2-1
ASSSLSSYNEQF	TRBV27	TRBJ2-1
ASSRQGIFQPQH	TRBV6-1	TRBJ1-5
ASSRMTSGRAGEQF	TRBV2	TRBJ2-1
ASSERGGGYTGELF	TRBV25-1	TRBJ2-2
AMGPAGGYT	TRBV19	TRBJ1-2
AWTGTVPYNEQF	TRBV30	TRBJ2-1
ASSLGQGSGANVLT	TRBV19	TRBJ2-6
ASTPDRGTAEAF	TRBV4-1	TRBJ1-1
ATMGGGNYGYT	TRBV10-3	TRBJ1-2
ASSPHEETQY	TRBV9	TRBJ2-5
ASSARDRGSRADYEQY	TRBV9	TRBJ2-7
ASRQRETQY	TRBV25-1	TRBJ2-5
ASSGTGTPNTEAF	TRBV9	TRBJ1-1
ASSLTGGGFNEQF	TRBV7-3	TRBJ2-1
ASSLTSGTDTQY	TRBV5-6	TRBJ2-3
ASTRQEPNYGYT	TRBV2	TRBJ1-2
ASSLARGSPYEQY	TRBV11-1	TRBJ2-7
ASSTSRGSTDTQY	TRBV19	TRBJ2-3
ASSEGTSAEQY	TRBV6-4	TRBJ2-7
ASMDRSLKNYGYT	TRBV6-1	TRBJ1-2
ASSLNIQGVESYEQY	TRBV13	TRBJ2-7
ASSYSGGRNEQF	TRBV6-6	TRBJ2-1
ASSSGANTEAF	TRBV19	TRBJ1-1
ATSSGGMNTEAF	TRBV15	TRBJ1-1
ASTPGPGLAGGGVTGELF	TRBV27	TRBJ2-2
ASTGHFSSGYT	TRBV6-6	TRBJ1-2
ASSTTGIYNEQF	TRBV5-1	TRBJ2-1
ASRRYGQDNSPLH	TRBV28	TRBJ1-6
ASSEGGSTDTQY	TRBV2	TRBJ2-3
ASSFSGRSREQY	TRBV7-9	TRBJ2-7
ASSPRTGVDEQY	TRBV9	TRBJ2-7
ASSVRDYQGEQY	TRBV7-8	TRBJ2-7
ASSPTGTNEKLF	TRBV18	TRBJ1-4
ASSLGNNYEQY	TRBV11-3	TRBJ2-7
ASSLFLTGLAGAGANVLT	TRBV7-3	TRBJ2-6
ASSLDSNEKLF	TRBV18	TRBJ1-4
ASSKGRVGGETQY	TRBV28	TRBJ2-5
ASSSGRTSTDTQY	TRBV7-9	TRBJ2-3
ASSPAHRQETQY	TRBV7-8	TRBJ2-5
ASKSLATTGELF	TRBV6-1	TRBJ2-2
ASSIGLYSPLH	TRBV27	TRBJ1-6
ASSLKRASGRGNEQF	TRBV11-1	TRBJ2-1
ASFRGLAGGHFIYEQY	TRBV18	TRBJ2-7
ASTGLAGGGYEQY	TRBV2	TRBJ2-7
ASSLNSGETQY	TRBV7-2	TRBJ2-5
ASSSVAATYEQY	TRBV28	TRBJ2-7
ASSLARAEAF	TRBV7-9	TRBJ1-1
ASTGLHPTNEKLF	TRBV2	TRBJ1-4
ASRGWGGYNEQF	TRBV11-2	TRBJ2-1
AISENQNTEAF	TRBV10-3	TRBJ1-1
ASSTGTSGTNEQF	TRBV19	TRBJ2-1
ASSSSPSGSSYEQY	TRBV7-9	TRBJ2-7
ASSSLAGTTYEQY	TRBV7-9	TRBJ2-7
ASSELSGSSYEQY	TRBV19	TRBJ2-7
ASSAGTTSNNEQF	TRBV10-1	TRBJ2-1
ASSPRQGRDEQY	TRBV7-8	TRBJ2-7
ASGQGGIETQY	TRBV6-5	TRBJ2-5
AWSVRWQGDMTTKYEQY	TRBV30	TRBJ2-7